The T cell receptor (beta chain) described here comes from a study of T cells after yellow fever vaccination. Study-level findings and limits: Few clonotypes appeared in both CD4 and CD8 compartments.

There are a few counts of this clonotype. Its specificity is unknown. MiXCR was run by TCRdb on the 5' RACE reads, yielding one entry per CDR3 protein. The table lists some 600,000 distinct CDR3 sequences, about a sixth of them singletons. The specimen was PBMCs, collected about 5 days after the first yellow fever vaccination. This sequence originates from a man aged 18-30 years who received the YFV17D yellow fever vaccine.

The CDR3 coding sequence is TGTGCCAGCAGCCAAGATAGGGGACCGACGCAGTATTTT. Protein sequence: CASSQDRGPTQYF. J is TRBJ2-3 and V is TRBV3-1; possibly TRBD1 or TRBD2 for D (5 bases each). V dropped 0 bases and J dropped 9 bases, with 10 bases sitting between them. From germline, CDR1 is LGHDT and CDR2 YNNKEL (reference sequence). This CDR3 region has 13 residues.